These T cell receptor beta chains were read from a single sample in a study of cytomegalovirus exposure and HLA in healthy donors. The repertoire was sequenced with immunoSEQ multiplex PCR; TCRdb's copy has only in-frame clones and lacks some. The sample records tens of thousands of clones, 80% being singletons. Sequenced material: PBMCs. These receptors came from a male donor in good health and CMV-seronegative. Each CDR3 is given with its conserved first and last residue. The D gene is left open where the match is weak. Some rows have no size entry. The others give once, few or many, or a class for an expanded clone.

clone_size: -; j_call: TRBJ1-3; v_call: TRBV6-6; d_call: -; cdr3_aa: CASSYSSVPSGNTIYF; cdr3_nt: TGTGCCAGCAGTTACTCGAGCGTGCCCTCTGGAAACACCATATATTTT
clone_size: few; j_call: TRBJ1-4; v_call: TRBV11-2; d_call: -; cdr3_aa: CASSSSRGDPNNEKLFF; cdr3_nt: TGTGCCAGCAGCTCCTCCCGGGGGGACCCTAATAATGAAAAACTGTTTTTT
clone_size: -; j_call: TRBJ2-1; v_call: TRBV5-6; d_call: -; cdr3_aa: CASSLNRLGGNNEQFF; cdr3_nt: TGTGCCAGCAGCTTGAATAGGCTAGGGGGAAACAATGAGCAGTTCTTC
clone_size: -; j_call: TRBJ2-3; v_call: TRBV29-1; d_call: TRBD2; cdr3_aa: CSVPGTSGGRGTDTQYF; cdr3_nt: TGCAGCGTTCCAGGGACTAGCGGGGGGCGGGGTACAGATACGCAGTATTTT
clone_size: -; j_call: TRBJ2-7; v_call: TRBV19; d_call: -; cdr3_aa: CASSTSAFSYEQYF; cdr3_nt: TGTGCCAGTAGTACTAGCGCATTCTCCTACGAGCAGTACTTC
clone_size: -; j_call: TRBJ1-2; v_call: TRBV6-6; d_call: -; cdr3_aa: CASSPREANYGYTF; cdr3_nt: TGTGCCAGCAGCCCCAGGGAGGCTAACTATGGCTACACCTTC
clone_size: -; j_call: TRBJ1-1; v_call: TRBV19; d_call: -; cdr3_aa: CASSGAGGSTEAFF; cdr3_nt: TGTGCCAGTAGTGGGGCAGGAGGGTCCACTGAAGCTTTCTTT
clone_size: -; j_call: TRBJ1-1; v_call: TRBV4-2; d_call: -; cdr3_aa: CAAAAEQQDTEAFF; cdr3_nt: TGTGCCGCTGCAGCGGAGCAGCAAGACACTGAAGCTTTCTTT
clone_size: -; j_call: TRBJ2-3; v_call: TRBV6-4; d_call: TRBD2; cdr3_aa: CASSDSGGATDTQYF; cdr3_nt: TGTGCCAGCAGTGATAGCGGGGGGGCCACAGATACGCAGTATTTT
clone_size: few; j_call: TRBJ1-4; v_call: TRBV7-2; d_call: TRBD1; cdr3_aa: CASSPADRAGEKLFF; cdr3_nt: TGTGCCAGCAGCCCTGCGGACAGGGCCGGTGAAAAACTGTTTTTT
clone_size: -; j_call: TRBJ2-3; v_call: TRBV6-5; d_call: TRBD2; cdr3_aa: CASTTGGGTDTQYF; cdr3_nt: TGTGCCAGCACCACTGGGGGGGGCACAGATACGCAGTATTTT
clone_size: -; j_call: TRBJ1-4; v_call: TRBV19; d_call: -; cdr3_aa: CASSRGQNNEKLFF; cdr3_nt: TGTGCCAGTAGTAGAGGACAGAATAATGAAAAACTGTTTTTT
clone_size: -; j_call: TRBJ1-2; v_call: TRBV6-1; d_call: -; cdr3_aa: CASSEGGDYDGYTF; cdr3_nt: TGTGCCAGCAGTGAAGGGGGAGATTACGATGGCTACACCTTC
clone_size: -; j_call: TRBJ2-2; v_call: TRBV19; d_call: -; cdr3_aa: CASTYGVTGELFF; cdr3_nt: TGTGCCAGTACCTACGGAGTCACCGGGGAGCTGTTTTTT
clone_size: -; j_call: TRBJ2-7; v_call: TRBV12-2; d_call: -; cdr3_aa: CASRLEESYEQYF; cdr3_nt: TGTGCAAGTCGCTTAGAGGAGTCCTACGAGCAGTACTTC
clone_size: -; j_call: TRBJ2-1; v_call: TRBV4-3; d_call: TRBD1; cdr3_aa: CASSQDYRGLFGDEQFF; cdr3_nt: TGCGCCAGCAGCCAAGATTACAGGGGCCTGTTTGGGGATGAGCAGTTCTTC
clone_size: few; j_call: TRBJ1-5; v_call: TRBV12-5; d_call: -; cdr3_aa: CASGPTPETRQPQHF; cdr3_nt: TGTGCTAGTGGCCCAACCCCGGAGACGAGGCAGCCCCAGCATTTT
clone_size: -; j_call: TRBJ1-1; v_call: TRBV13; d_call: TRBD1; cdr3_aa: CASSLTGMNTEAFF; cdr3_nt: TGTGCCAGCAGCTTGACAGGGATGAACACTGAAGCTTTCTTT
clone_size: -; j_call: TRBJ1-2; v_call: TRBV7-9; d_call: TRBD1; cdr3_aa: CASSLEPTGREGYTF; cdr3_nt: TGTGCCAGCAGCCTAGAACCGACAGGGCGAGAGGGCTACACCTTC
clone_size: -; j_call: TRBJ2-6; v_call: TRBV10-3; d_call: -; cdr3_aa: CAIFEHLGANVLTF; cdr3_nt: TGTGCCATCTTTGAACACCTGGGGGCCAACGTCCTGACTTTC
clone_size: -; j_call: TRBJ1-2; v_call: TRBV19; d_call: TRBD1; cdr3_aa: CASSIAGTGGFYYGYTF; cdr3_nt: TGTGCCAGTAGTATAGCTGGGACAGGGGGCTTTTACTATGGCTACACCTTC